These 17 T cell receptor beta chains came from one sample sequenced in a study of T cells after yellow fever vaccination. Each CDR3 protein is one row after TCRdb ran MiXCR on the 5' RACE reads. The data show roughly 260,000 distinct CDR3 sequences, roughly 13% seen once. Sequencing used CD4+ T cells sorted from PBMCs, obtained 45 days after the yellow fever booster vaccination. These receptors were obtained from a man between 25 and 39 years old who received the YFV17D yellow fever vaccine.

This clonotype was found a few times. The chain has TRBV7-2 and TRBJ2-1, with 9 positions matching TRBD2. The germline gives CDR1 SGHTA, CDR2 FQGNSA. CDR3 size: 16 residues. The V and J ends lost 5 bases and 5 bases, in that order; junction bases with no gene match: 10. The CDR3 coding sequence is TGTGCCAGCAGCCTAACCGGGACTAGCACCCACAATGAGCAGTTCTTC. The encoded protein is CASSLTGTSTHNEQFF.

The count of this clonotype is one. The V call is TRBV28, the J call TRBJ2-2; tentative D call: TRBD1 (6 bases). The CDR3 extends over 16 amino acids. Per the germline V gene, CDR1 is MDHEN and CDR2 is SYDVKM. Between the trimmed V and J ends, which lost 6 bases and 7 bases, there was a span of 21 bases. The DNA of the CDR3 is TGTGCCAGCAGCACGGGACAATTGGTGGCGGGCGGGGAGCTGTTTTTT. Encoded protein: CASSTGQLVAGGELFF.

The chain is built from TRBV7-2 and TRBJ1-1; D gene ambiguous. Germline CDR1 and CDR2: SGHTA and FQGNSA. V was pared by 1 base and J by 1 base, with 13 bases between. The CDR3 consists of 16 residues. CDR3 DNA sequence: TGTGCCAGCAGCTTAGTACCCATGGGGAGGAACACTGAAGCTTTCTTT. This encodes CASSLVPMGRNTEAFF.

This clonotype has only a few counts. The CDR3 nucleotides are TGTGCCAGCAGCTCGAAACGGAGGGGGGAGACCCAGTACTTC. The encoded protein is CASSSKRRGETQYF. The chain employs TRBV5-4 and TRBJ2-5; TRBD1 or TRBD2 may be the D gene (6 bases each). CDR1 SGHNT and CDR2 YYREEE come from the germline V gene (reference sequence). The CDR3 runs 14 residues. V lost 3 bases, J lost 5 bases, and 14 bases lay in between.

This clonotype was seen only a few times. The chain combines TRBV20-1 with TRBJ2-7; 7 nucleotides line up with TRBD2. The CDR3 sequence is 14 residues long. From germline, CDR1 is DFQATT and CDR2 SNEGSKA (reference sequence). With 3 bases clipped from V and 0 bases from J, the junction kept 5 bases outside the gene matches. CDR3 loop: CSARRGITSYEQYF. The CDR3 DNA reads as TGCAGTGCTAGGCGGGGGATAACCTCCTACGAGCAGTACTTC.

This clonotype was picked up a small number of times. The chain combines TRBV12-3 or TRBV12-4 with TRBJ2-1; D possibly corresponds to TRBD2 (5 bases). With 5 bases removed from V and 7 bases from J, the gap between germline ends came to 15 bases. The CDR3 loop spans 14 amino acids. This CDR3 reads CASSPLTGVNEQFF. Here the CDR3 DNA reads TGTGCCAGCAGTCCCCTTACCGGGGTAAATGAGCAGTTCTTC.

A few counts support this clonotype. Compared with germline, one end of the junction differs, possibly owing to a read error. This chain connects TRBV20-1 to TRBJ1-1; D not resolved. This CDR3 is built from 14 residues. Germline assignment: CDR1 DFQATT and CDR2 SNEGSKA (reference sequence). Here the CDR3 reads CSARDGSTGTEAFF. As DNA, the CDR3 is TGCAGTGCAAGAGACGGGTCAACCGGCACTGAAGCTTTCTTT.

V usage is TRBV2 and J usage is TRBJ2-5, with 12 bases that match TRBD1. Germline CDR1 reads SNHLY; CDR2 reads FYNNEI. This CDR3 has 14 residues. V lost 5 bases, J lost 7 bases, and 5 bases stayed unmatched. The CDR3 reads CASSRDRGRWTQYF. The CDR3 DNA reads as TGTGCCAGCAGTAGGGACAGGGGGCGATGGACCCAGTACTTC.

A few counts support this clonotype. The rearrangement uses TRBV12-3 or TRBV12-4 and TRBJ1-6; a weak D match, TRBD1 (6 bases). The CDR3 has 14 residues. V was cut by 5 bases and J by 8 bases, with 13 bases left in between. The chain's CDR3 is CASSPRDMDSPLHF. The CDR3 coding sequence is TGTGCCAGCAGTCCCCGGGACATGGATTCACCCCTCCACTTT.

There are a few counts of this clonotype. The rearrangement joins TRBV5-1 to TRBJ2-7; either TRBD1 or TRBD2 may supply D (5 bases each). The CDR3 spans 16 residues. Between the trimmed V and J ends, which lost 2 bases and 0 bases, there was a span of 15 bases. Looked up from germline, CDR1 is SGHRS and CDR2 is YFSETQ. CDR3 amino acids: CASSLTGTPSSYEQYF. The DNA of the CDR3 is TGCGCCAGCAGCTTAACCGGGACCCCGAGCTCCTACGAGCAGTACTTC.

This clonotype was seen only a few times. The chain has TRBV5-1 and TRBJ2-7, with D maybe TRBD1 (5 bases). Germline V gives CDR1 SGHRS, CDR2 YFSETQ. Deletions cut 4 bases from V and 4 bases from J, with 15 bases between. The CDR3 is made up of 14 amino acids. The CDR3 DNA reads as TGCGCCAGCAGCGGAACAGGACCCTTTTACGAGCAGTACTTC. Amino acid sequence: CASSGTGPFYEQYF.

This clonotype was observed a few times. This chain joins TRBV6-1 and TRBJ2-3; TRBD1 matches at 8 bases. Germline V gene data show CDR1 as MNHNS and CDR2 as SASEGT. This CDR3 comprises 16 residues. V dropped 3 bases and J dropped 1; count of bases not matched to a gene: 6. The CDR3 nucleotides read TGTGCCAGCAGTGATCGACAGGGGTCGGGCACAGATACGCAGTATTTT. Its protein is CASSDRQGSGTDTQYF.

This clonotype was detected many times. The chain joins TRBV5-1 to TRBJ2-1, with TRBD2 matching 9 bases. The J segment lost 4 bases and the V segment lost 3 bases, leaving 5 bases of the junction unmatched. The CDR3 has 15 residues. Germline V gene sequence: CDR1 SGHRS, CDR2 YFSETQ. CDR3 nucleotide sequence: TGCGCCAGCAGCTCGACTAGCGGAATTTACAATGAGCAGTTCTTC. Translated, it gives CASSSTSGIYNEQFF. The full variable domain, in which reference TRBV5-1 and TRBJ2-1 provide the parts outside the CDR3, is KAGVTQTPRYLIKTRGQQVTLSCSPISGHRSVSWYQQTPGQGLQFLFEYFSETQRNKGNFPGRFSGRQFSNSRSEMNVSTLELGDSALYLCASSSTSGIYNEQFFGPGTRLTVL.

V and J are TRBV29-1 and TRBJ1-4; D gene unclear. This CDR3 has 15 amino acids. Trimming pared 0 bases from V and 3 bases from J, leaving 11 bases between. Germline lookup yields CDR1 SQVTM and CDR2 ANQGSEA. In DNA, the CDR3 is TGCAGCGTTGAAGATATGGGGTCAGCTAATGAAAAACTGTTTTTT. This encodes CSVEDMGSANEKLFF.

This chain uses TRBV29-1 with TRBJ1-1; 7 nucleotides align to TRBD1. This CDR3 is built from 14 residues. Germline trimming cut 5 bases from V and 2 bases from J; bases unmatched to any gene: 8. Germline V CDR1 and CDR2: SQVTM, ANQGSEA. The CDR3 DNA follows: TGCAGCGTTCAACAGGGGATCCGAAACACTGAAGCTTTCTTT. This translates into CSVQQGIRNTEAFF.

This clonotype showed up just a few times. The V and J genes are TRBV12-3 or TRBV12-4 and TRBJ2-7, with a weak D call TRBD2 (5 bases). The CDR3 runs to 12 residues. V lost 7 bases to trimming and J lost 3 bases, with 10 bases between them. In DNA form, the CDR3 reads TGTGCCAGCACCCGAGACTACTACGAGCAGTACTTC. Its translation is CASTRDYYEQYF.

This clonotype appeared a few times. The CDR3 bases are TGTGCCAGCAGCGAGACCGGGGGGGGCAGACACTACAATGAGCAGTTCTTC. Protein product: CASSETGGGRHYNEQFF. This chain links TRBV7-8 with TRBJ2-1; 8 nucleotides align to TRBD2. The V segment lost 5 bases and the J segment 3 bases; nucleotides outside the gene matches: 12. CDR1 is SGHVS and CDR2 is FQNEAQ in the germline V gene. The CDR3 length is 17 residues.